This TCR beta chain was obtained from a study of CD8 T cells in Susac syndrome. With random hexamers, roughly 0.5 to 1 ug RNA was reverse transcribed. One entry per CDR3 protein results from TCRdb running MiXCR on the immunoSEQ multiplex PCR reads. The data contain 170,000 or so distinct CDR3 sequences, under 95% of them singletons. Per germline, CDR1 SGHNT and CDR2 YYREEE (reference sequence). V gave up 7 bases and J gave up 6 bases, with 17 bases separating them. This CDR3 contains 15 residues. The sample comprised CD4+ T cells from PBMCs. The source is a human donor with Susac syndrome. This chain joins TRBV5-4 and TRBJ1-6, with D possibly TRBD1 on 6 matching bases. The CDR3 coding sequence is TGTGCCAGCCGTTCGGTAGGGGGAGGTAATTCACCCCTCCACTTT. It specifies CASRSVGGGNSPLHF.